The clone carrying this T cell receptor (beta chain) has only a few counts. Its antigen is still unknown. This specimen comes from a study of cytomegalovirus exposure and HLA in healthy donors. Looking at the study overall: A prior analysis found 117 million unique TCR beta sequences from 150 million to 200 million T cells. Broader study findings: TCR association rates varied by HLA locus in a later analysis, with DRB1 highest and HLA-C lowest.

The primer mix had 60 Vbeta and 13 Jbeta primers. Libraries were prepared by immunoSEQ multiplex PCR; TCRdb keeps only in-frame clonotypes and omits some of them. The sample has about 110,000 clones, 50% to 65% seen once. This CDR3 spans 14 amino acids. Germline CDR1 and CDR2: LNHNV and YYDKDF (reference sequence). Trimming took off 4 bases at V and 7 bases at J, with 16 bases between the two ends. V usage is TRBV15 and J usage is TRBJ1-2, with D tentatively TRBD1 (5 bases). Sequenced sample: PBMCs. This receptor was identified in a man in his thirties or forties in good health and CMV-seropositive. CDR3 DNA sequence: TGTGCCACCAGCATGGGGGGTGAGGTTGGTGGCTACACCTTC. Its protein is CATSMGGEVGGYTF.